Presented here are 19 T cell receptor beta chains from one specimen sequenced in a study of T-cell reconstitution after alpha-beta-depleted transplantation in children. Preparation of the TCRbeta library used unique molecular identifiers. TCRdb used MiXCR to reprocess the PCR reads, holding one entry per CDR3 protein. The sample includes hundreds of thousands of distinct CDR3 sequences, 20% to 30% of them seen just once. Here the sequenced sample was PBMCs, mostly from graft donor cells, taken 360 days after TCRalphabeta/CD19-depleted stem cell transplant. These receptors all stem from a female patient under 10 years old who had a stem cell transplant for congenital amegakaryocytic thrombocytopenia, so the T cells may come from the graft donor.

Only a few counts were recorded for this clonotype. The chain carries TRBV11-2 and TRBJ2-3; 10 bases are shared with TRBD2. The CDR3 extends over 17 amino acids. Germline V gene lookup returns CDR1 SGHAT and CDR2 FQNNGV. Losses at the gene ends were 5 bases for V and 5 bases for J; bases not matched to a gene: 13. This CDR3 is CASSLRVSGLAIDTQYF. CDR3 nucleotide sequence: TGTGCCAGCAGCCTTCGCGTATCGGGACTAGCGATAGATACGCAGTATTTT.

The V gene is TRBV28, the J gene TRBJ2-7; possibly TRBD1 or TRBD2 for D (5 bases each). Trimming left V 3 bases short and J 4 bases short, with 10 bases between. Germline-derived CDR1 and CDR2 are MDHEN and SYDVKM. The CDR3 extends over 13 amino acids. The CDR3 DNA is TGTGCCAGCAGTTTCATCGGGGCGTACGAGCAGTACTTC. Translation: CASSFIGAYEQYF.

This clonotype was observed a handful of times. The chain recombines TRBV12-3 or TRBV12-4 with TRBJ2-7; a possible D gene is TRBD1 (6 bases). This CDR3 is 15 amino acids long. Trimming pared 3 bases from V and 1 base from J, leaving 13 bases between. The CDR3 protein is CASSFKLGTSYEQYF. The CDR3 DNA sequence: TGTGCCAGCAGTTTCAAGCTGGGGACATCCTACGAGCAGTACTTC.

A single count supports this clonotype. The V and J genes are TRBV20-1 and TRBJ2-1, with TRBD2 matching 10 bases. Germline V lookup: CDR1 DFQATT, CDR2 SNEGSKA (reference sequence). V lost 3 bases to trimming and J lost 2 bases; unmatched junction nucleotides: 4. The length of the CDR3 is 15 residues. CDR3 amino acids: CSASPGTSAYNEQFF. The CDR3 coding sequence is TGCAGTGCTAGCCCCGGGACTAGCGCCTACAATGAGCAGTTCTTC.

This clonotype was observed a handful of times. The chain has TRBV5-6 and TRBJ1-1; 7 bases are shared with TRBD1. Trimming took 5 bases from V and 5 from J; bases not matched to a gene: 6. Per the germline V gene, CDR1 is SGHDT and CDR2 is YYEEEE. This CDR3 spans 13 amino acids. The CDR3 region has the DNA TGTGCCAGCAGGCATCAGGGGGGAACTGAAGCTTTCTTT. It is translated as CASRHQGGTEAFF.

This clonotype showed up just a few times. CDR3 coding DNA: TGCGCCAGCAGCACAGCGGACGGAAACTCCTACGAGCAGTACTTC. It yields the protein CASSTADGNSYEQYF. The V and J genes are TRBV5-1 and TRBJ2-7, with D possibly matching TRBD2 (5 bases). The CDR3 has 15 residues. Between the trimmed V and J ends, which lost 4 bases and 0 bases, there was a span of 14 bases. The V gene's germline CDR1 is SGHRS and CDR2 YFSETQ.

This clonotype was recorded many times. V and J are TRBV5-1 and TRBJ2-6; 7 nucleotides line up with TRBD1. J lost 2 bases, V lost 4 bases, and 6 bases had no gene match. The CDR3 is 16 residues long. CDR1 is SGHRS and CDR2 is YFSETQ in the germline V gene. DNA for the CDR3: TGCGCCAGCAGCGCACTCGACAGGGCTGGGGCCAACGTCCTGACTTTC. Translating it yields CASSALDRAGANVLTF. Full variable domain (outside the CDR3, taken from reference TRBV5-1 and TRBJ2-6): KAGVTQTPRYLIKTRGQQVTLSCSPISGHRSVSWYQQTPGQGLQFLFEYFSETQRNKGNFPGRFSGRQFSNSRSEMNVSTLELGDSALYLCASSALDRAGANVLTFGAGSRLTVL.

This chain connects TRBV27 to TRBJ1-6; D is uncertain. CDR1 and CDR2 (germline): MNHEY, SMNVEV (reference sequence). The CDR3 sequence is 15 residues long. Trimming removed 1 base at V and 7 bases at J, with 11 bases between. CDR3 in DNA: TGTGCCAGCAGTTTATGGTATTCGGGGAATTCACCCCTCCACTTT. This codes for CASSLWYSGNSPLHF.

CDR3 residues: CASREAGVKSGELFF. The CDR3 nucleotides read TGTGCCAGCAGAGAGGCGGGAGTGAAGAGCGGGGAGCTGTTTTTT. This chain uses TRBV27 with TRBJ2-2; 7 nucleotides align to TRBD2. This CDR3 comprises 15 residues. Per germline, CDR1 MNHEY and CDR2 SMNVEV (reference sequence). The V and J ends lost 6 bases and 7 bases, in that order; junction bases with no gene match: 11.

The V and J genes are TRBV2 and TRBJ1-5, with D unclear. CDR1 and CDR2 (germline): SNHLY, FYNNEI. The CDR3 is made up of 11 amino acids. Trimming removed 4 bases from V and 9 bases from J, with 7 bases in between. CDR3 residues: CASSALGPQHF. As DNA, the CDR3 is TGTGCCAGCAGTGCCCTTGGGCCCCAGCATTTT.

This clonotype was seen only a few times. This chain connects TRBV10-3 to TRBJ2-3; D possibly uses TRBD1 or TRBD2 (5 bases each). Germline CDR1 and CDR2: ENHRY and SYGVKD. The germline V and J ends were trimmed by 3 bases and 4 bases, with 17 bases remaining between them. The CDR3 sequence is 16 residues long. CDR3: CAISDPRVEGADTQYF. In DNA form, the CDR3 reads TGTGCCATCAGTGACCCCAGGGTAGAGGGAGCAGATACGCAGTATTTT.

V and J are TRBV7-9 and TRBJ2-5, with D tentatively TRBD2 (6 bases). Trimming pared 1 base from V and 2 bases from J, leaving 11 bases between. The CDR3 is 15 residues long. The germline gives CDR1 SEHNR, CDR2 FQNEAQ (reference sequence). The CDR3 bases are TGTGCCAGCAGCTTAGGCGGGAACGAGCAAGAGACCCAGTACTTC. Amino acid sequence: CASSLGGNEQETQYF.

Points on this clonotype: Likely a read error: the CDR3 ends without its conserved phenylalanine or tryptophan. The V call is TRBV3-1, the J call TRBJ2-7, with D possibly TRBD1 on 6 matching bases. With 5 bases removed from V and 2 bases from J, the gap between germline ends came to 16 bases. This CDR3 comprises 15 residues. Germline V CDR1 and CDR2: LGHDT, YNNKEL (reference sequence). CDR3 loop: CASSAKGQSPYEQYL. CDR3 DNA: TGTGCCAGCAGCGCCAAAGGACAGTCCCCCTACGAGCAGTACTTA.

This clonotype appeared a few times. The CDR3 region is CASSKQSSNQPQHF. In DNA, the CDR3 is TGTGCCAGCAGTAAACAGAGTAGCAATCAGCCCCAGCATTTT. V usage is TRBV2 and J usage is TRBJ1-5; D gene uncertain. The CDR3 has 14 amino acids. The germline gives CDR1 SNHLY, CDR2 FYNNEI. V was trimmed by 5 bases and J by 0 bases, leaving 8 bases between them.

This clonotype appeared many times. The CDR3 region has the DNA TGCGCCAGCAGCCAAGTATGGCAGGCGCAGTTTGAAGCTTTCTTT. Protein: CASSQVWQAQFEAFF. The rearrangement links TRBV4-1 to TRBJ1-1; no clear D gene. CDR3 size: 15 residues. The germline V and J ends were trimmed by 1 base and 7 bases, with 16 bases remaining between them. Germline lookup yields CDR1 MGHRA and CDR2 YSYEKL.

V is TRBV4-2 and J is TRBJ1-6; tentatively, D is TRBD1 (6 bases). The length of the CDR3 is 16 residues. Germline CDR1 LGHNA, CDR2 YNFKEQ. V lost 5 bases and J lost 5, with 16 bases in between. CDR3 region: CASSTLQGMDNSPLHF. CDR3 bases: TGTGCCAGCAGCACTTTACAGGGAATGGATAATTCACCCCTCCACTTT.

The chain employs TRBV6-1 and TRBJ2-7, with TRBD2 matching 7 bases. CDR1 MNHNS and CDR2 SASEGT come from the germline V gene. There are 13 residues in the CDR3. This chain's CDR3 is CAAGKGPNYEQYF. DNA of the CDR3: TGTGCAGCGGGGAAGGGGCCAAACTACGAGCAGTACTTC.

The chain has TRBV2 and TRBJ1-1; D unresolved. Trimming removed 2 bases from V and 1 base from J, with 8 bases in between. The germline V gene encodes CDR1 SNHLY and CDR2 FYNNEI. The CDR3 is 14 amino acids. CDR3 region: CASSETHTNTEAFF. In DNA form, the CDR3 reads TGTGCCAGCAGTGAAACGCATACGAACACTGAAGCTTTCTTT. Full variable domain (missing parts from reference TRBV2 and TRBJ1-1): EPEVTQTPSHQVTQMGQEVILRCVPISNHLYFYWYRQILGQKVEFLVSFYNNEISEKSEIFDDQFSVERPDGSNFTLKIRSTKLEDSAMYFCASSETHTNTEAFFGQGTRLTVV.

This chain uses TRBV7-2 with TRBJ1-1, with no clear D. V gave up 5 bases and J gave up 6 bases, with 22 bases separating them. Germline V gives CDR1 SGHTA, CDR2 FQGNSA. The CDR3 is 16 amino acids. CDR3 region: CASSPAGVVNGAEAFF. CDR3 DNA: TGTGCCAGCAGCCCCGCAGGTGTAGTAAACGGAGCTGAAGCTTTCTTT.